A selection of T cell receptor beta chains follows, all from one sample in a study of T cell changes during pregnancy in multiple sclerosis. Assay used: immunoSEQ multiplex PCR; TCRdb lists only in-frame clones, some missing. Here the sample spans about 75,000 clones, 94% being singletons. This material consisted of CD4+ T cells from peripheral blood mononuclear cells, taken after pregnancy. The receptors derive from a female donor with multiple sclerosis, enrolled in a pregnancy study. Both conserved end residues are part of each CDR3. A D gene is named only where the DNA matches it firmly. Size values are once, few and many counts, or a class for expanded clones, and some rows have none.

TRBV6-1	NA	TRBJ2-7	TRBD2	CASSEWEGRAYEQYF	TGTGCCAGCAGTGAATGGGAGGGTCGGGCCTACGAGCAGTACTTC
TRBV5-1	NA	TRBJ1-4	NA	CASSLDRNANEKLFF	TGCGCCAGCAGCTTGGACAGGAACGCTAATGAAAAACTGTTTTTT
TRBV7-2	once	TRBJ1-5	NA	CASSLTWLNSNQPQHF	TGTGCCAGCAGCTTAACATGGCTTAATAGCAATCAGCCCCAGCATTTT
TRBV13	NA	TRBJ1-1	NA	CASSLNREAFF	TGTGCCAGCAGCTTAAACAGGGAAGCTTTCTTT
TRBV29-1	NA	TRBJ1-5	TRBD1	CSVTDRGGQPQHF	TGCAGCGTTACCGACAGGGGAGGCCAGCCCCAGCATTTT
TRBV18	NA	TRBJ2-3	TRBD1	CASSPPGQGIGTQYF	TGTGCCAGCTCACCACCGGGACAGGGAATAGGTACGCAGTATTTT
TRBV18	once	TRBJ1-1	TRBD1	CASSPVVTGGSNTEAFF	TGTGCCAGCTCACCAGTCGTAACAGGGGGCTCGAACACTGAAGCTTTCTTT
TRBV28	NA	TRBJ2-7	NA	CASTVAAASSYEQYF	TGTGCCAGCACGGTAGCAGCGGCAAGCTCCTACGAGCAGTACTTC
TRBV11-2	NA	TRBJ2-5	NA	CASSFRAGETQYF	TGTGCCAGCAGCTTCAGGGCCGGAGAGACCCAGTACTTC
TRBV30	NA	TRBJ2-1	NA	CAWSFGLNNEQFF	TGTGCCTGGAGTTTTGGACTGAACAATGAGCAGTTCTTC
TRBV18	NA	TRBJ2-6	TRBD2	CASSLYRGGRPGANVLTF	TGTGCCAGCTCACTCTACCGGGGGGGCAGACCTGGGGCCAACGTCCTGACTTTC
TRBV28	NA	TRBJ1-1	NA	CASSSRQTTEAFF	TGTGCCAGCAGTTCCCGACAGACCACTGAAGCTTTCTTT
TRBV28	NA	TRBJ2-5	TRBD1	CASSLRTGSKETQYF	TGTGCCAGCAGCTTAAGGACAGGGAGTAAAGAGACCCAGTACTTC
TRBV29-1	NA	TRBJ2-5	NA	CSFRGYQETQYF	TGCAGCTTCCGGGGGTACCAAGAGACCCAGTACTTC
TRBV9	few	TRBJ1-4	TRBD1	CASSVKIQGVGEKLFF	TGTGCCAGCAGCGTAAAGATTCAGGGGGTTGGTGAAAAACTGTTTTTT
TRBV10-3	NA	TRBJ2-7	NA	CAISESPASAGEQYF	TGTGCCATCAGTGAATCCCCAGCTTCCGCGGGGGAGCAGTACTTC
TRBV5-6	NA	TRBJ2-7	NA	CASSLEGVSSYEQYF	TGTGCCAGCAGCTTGGAGGGGGTGAGCTCCTACGAGCAGTACTTC
TRBV13	once	TRBJ1-4	NA	CASSTGLANEKLFF	TGTGCCAGCAGCACCGGACTAGCTAATGAAAAACTGTTTTTT
TRBV7-9	NA	TRBJ2-1	TRBD2	CASSSLAGLLDEQFF	TGTGCCAGCAGCTCCCTAGCGGGTCTCTTGGATGAGCAGTTCTTC
TRBV18	NA	TRBJ1-2	TRBD1	CASSPRQGNDGYTF	TGTGCCAGCTCACCACGACAGGGGAACGATGGCTACACCTTC
TRBV5-6	NA	TRBJ2-7	TRBD2	CASSSGTSTFYEQYF	TGTGCCAGCAGCTCCGGGACTAGCACCTTCTACGAGCAGTACTTC
TRBV28	NA	TRBJ1-4	NA	CASKTGESKEKLFF	TGTGCCAGCAAGACCGGGGAGTCAAAGGAAAAACTGTTTTTT
TRBV7-9	NA	TRBJ2-3	TRBD1	CASSIRQGALRDTQYF	TGTGCCAGCAGCATACGACAGGGGGCGCTTAGGGATACGCAGTATTTT
TRBV19	NA	TRBJ2-2	NA	CASSIELGGGTGELFF	TGTGCCAGTAGTATAGAATTGGGAGGAGGTACCGGGGAGCTGTTTTTT
TRBV2	few	TRBJ1-2	TRBD1	CASSVDRGSTF	TGTGCCAGCAGTGTTGACAGGGGGTCCACCTTC
TRBV6-1	NA	TRBJ1-5	TRBD1	CASSWTGGVDQPQHF	TGTGCCAGCAGTTGGACAGGTGGAGTTGATCAGCCCCAGCATTTT
TRBV28	NA	TRBJ2-3	TRBD1	CASSRTGGKQDTQYF	TGTGCCAGCAGTCGTACAGGGGGAAAACAAGATACGCAGTATTTT
TRBV27	NA	TRBJ1-4	NA	CASPPNAFKRIPSPNEKLFF	TGTGCCAGCCCGCCTAATGCCTTTAAGAGAATACCATCTCCTAATGAAAAACTGTTTTTT
TRBV29-1	NA	TRBJ1-5	NA	CSVRVEGGGNQPQHF	TGCAGCGTTCGCGTGGAGGGTGGGGGCAATCAGCCCCAGCATTTT
TRBV9	NA	TRBJ2-6	NA	CASSLGWQGGSGANVLTF	TGTGCCAGCAGCCTAGGGTGGCAGGGGGGCTCTGGGGCCAACGTCCTGACTTTC
TRBV27	NA	TRBJ2-6	TRBD1	CASKGAPVGGANVLTF	TGTGCCAGCAAGGGGGCCCCGGTAGGTGGGGCCAACGTCCTGACTTTC
TRBV7-3	NA	TRBJ1-1	NA	CASSLTVGAEAFF	TGTGCCAGCAGCTTAACGGTCGGGGCTGAAGCTTTCTTT
TRBV5-4	NA	TRBJ1-1	NA	CASSLQGGTEAFF	TGTGCCAGCAGCCTGCAAGGGGGCACTGAAGCTTTCTTT
TRBV27	NA	TRBJ2-1	TRBD2	CASSSHLEVAGLLRTGEQFF	TGTGCCAGCAGTTCCCACCTAGAGGTAGCGGGCCTCCTCCGTACCGGTGAGCAGTTCTTC
TRBV30	NA	TRBJ2-3	TRBD2	CAWSPWTSGITDTQYF	TGTGCCTGGAGCCCCTGGACTAGCGGGATCACAGATACGCAGTATTTT
TRBV11-2	NA	TRBJ2-1	NA	CASSFRGIRLGGNEQFF	TGTGCCAGCAGCTTCCGTGGGATTAGACTGGGGGGCAATGAGCAGTTCTTC
TRBV5-1	once	TRBJ2-1	NA	CASRQLDGEQFF	TGCGCCAGCAGGCAACTAGATGGTGAGCAGTTCTTC
TRBV27	NA	TRBJ2-3	TRBD2	CASSRRTSAGTDTQYF	TGTGCCAGCAGTCGGAGGACTAGCGCCGGCACAGATACGCAGTATTTT
TRBV7-8	NA	TRBJ1-1	NA	CASSFGGAAGTEAFF	TGTGCCAGCAGCTTTGGGGGGGCGGCGGGGACTGAAGCTTTCTTT
TRBV19	NA	TRBJ2-5	NA	CASSLGQGRETQYF	TGTGCCAGTAGTCTCGGGCAGGGTAGGGAGACCCAGTACTTC
TRBV7-9	NA	TRBJ2-2	TRBD1	CASSSGTGTFTGELFF	TGTGCCAGCAGTAGTGGGACAGGGACCTTCACCGGGGAGCTGTTTTTT
TRBV7-6	NA	TRBJ2-1	TRBD1	CASSMDRRNEQFF	TGTGCCAGCAGTATGGACAGGCGGAATGAGCAGTTCTTC